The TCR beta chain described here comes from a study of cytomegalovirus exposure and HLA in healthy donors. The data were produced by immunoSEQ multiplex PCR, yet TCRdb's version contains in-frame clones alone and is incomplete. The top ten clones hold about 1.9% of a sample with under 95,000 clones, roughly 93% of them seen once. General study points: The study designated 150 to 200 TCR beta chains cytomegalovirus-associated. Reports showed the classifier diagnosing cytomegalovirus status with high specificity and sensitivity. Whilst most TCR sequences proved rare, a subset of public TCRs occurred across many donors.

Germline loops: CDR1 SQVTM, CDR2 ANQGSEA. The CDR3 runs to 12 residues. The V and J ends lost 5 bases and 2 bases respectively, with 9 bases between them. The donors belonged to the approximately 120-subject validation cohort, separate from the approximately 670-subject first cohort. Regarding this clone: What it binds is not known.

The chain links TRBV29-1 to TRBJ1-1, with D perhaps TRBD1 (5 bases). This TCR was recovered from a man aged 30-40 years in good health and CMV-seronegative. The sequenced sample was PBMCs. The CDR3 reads CSVTGTNTEAFF. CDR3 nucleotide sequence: TGCAGCGTTACAGGTACCAACACTGAAGCTTTCTTT.